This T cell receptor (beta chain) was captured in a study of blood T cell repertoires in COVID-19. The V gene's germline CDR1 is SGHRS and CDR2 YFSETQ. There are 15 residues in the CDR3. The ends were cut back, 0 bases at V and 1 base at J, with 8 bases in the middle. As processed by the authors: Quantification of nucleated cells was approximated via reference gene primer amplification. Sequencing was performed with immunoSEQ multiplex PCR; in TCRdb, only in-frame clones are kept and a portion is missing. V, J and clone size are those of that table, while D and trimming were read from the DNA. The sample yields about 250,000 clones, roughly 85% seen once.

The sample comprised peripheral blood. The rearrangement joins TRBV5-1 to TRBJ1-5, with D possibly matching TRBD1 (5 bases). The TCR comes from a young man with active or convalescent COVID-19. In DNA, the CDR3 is TGCGCCAGCAGCTTGGAGGCAGGGAGCAATCAGCCCCAGCATTTT. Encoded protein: CASSLEAGSNQPQHF.